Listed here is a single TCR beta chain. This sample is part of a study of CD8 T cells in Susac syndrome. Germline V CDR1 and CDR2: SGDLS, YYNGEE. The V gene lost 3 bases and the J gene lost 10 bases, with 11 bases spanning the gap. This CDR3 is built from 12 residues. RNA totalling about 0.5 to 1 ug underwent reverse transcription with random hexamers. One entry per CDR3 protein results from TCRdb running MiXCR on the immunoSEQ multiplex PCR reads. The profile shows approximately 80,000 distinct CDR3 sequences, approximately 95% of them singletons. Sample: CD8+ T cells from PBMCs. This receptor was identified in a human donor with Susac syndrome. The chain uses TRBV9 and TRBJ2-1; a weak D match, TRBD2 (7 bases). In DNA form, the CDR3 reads TGTGCCAGCAGCGAGGGGGGGGGAGAGCAGTTCTTC. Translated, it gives CASSEGGGEQFF.